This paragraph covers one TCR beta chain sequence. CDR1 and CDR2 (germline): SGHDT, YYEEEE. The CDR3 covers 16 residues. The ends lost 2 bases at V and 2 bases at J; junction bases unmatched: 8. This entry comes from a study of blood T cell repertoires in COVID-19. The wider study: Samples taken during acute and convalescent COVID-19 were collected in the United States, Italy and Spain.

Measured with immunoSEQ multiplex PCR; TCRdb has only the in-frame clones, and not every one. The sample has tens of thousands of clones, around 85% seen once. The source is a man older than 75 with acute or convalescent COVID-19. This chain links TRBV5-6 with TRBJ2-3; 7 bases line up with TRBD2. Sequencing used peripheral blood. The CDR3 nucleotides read TGTGCCAGCAGCTTTATACTAGCGAGAAACACAGATACGCAGTATTTT. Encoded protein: CASSFILARNTDTQYF.